Presented here are 19 T cell receptor beta chains from one specimen sequenced in a study of T cell changes during pregnancy in multiple sclerosis. Measured with immunoSEQ multiplex PCR; TCRdb has only the in-frame clones, and not every one. There are 25,000 or so clones in the sample; approximately 90% occur only once, and 6.2% lies in the top ten. The starting material was CD8+ T cells from peripheral blood mononuclear cells, obtained before pregnancy. The receptors stem from a female donor with multiple sclerosis, enrolled in a pregnancy study.

The rearrangement joins TRBV18 to TRBJ2-7; 7 nucleotides agree with TRBD1. CDR3 length equals 14 residues. Germline values: CDR1 KGHSH, CDR2 LQKENI. J was trimmed by 3 bases and V by 6 bases; bases with no gene match: 8. In DNA form, the CDR3 reads TGTGCCAGCTCCCCGAGGGACAGAAACTACGAGCAGTACTTC. It specifies CASSPRDRNYEQYF.

With regard to this clone: Compared with germline, one end of the junction differs, possibly owing to a read error. This chain connects TRBV7-9 to TRBJ2-7, with 9 bases that match TRBD1. The CDR3 covers 13 residues. Looked up from germline, CDR1 is SEHNR and CDR2 is FQNEAQ (reference sequence). The CDR3 loop is CASSLGTGSEQYF. CDR3 nucleotide sequence: TGTGCTAGCAGCTTAGGGACAGGGAGCGAGCAGTACTTC.

The V call is TRBV7-9, the J call TRBJ2-7, with 7 bases that match TRBD1. Unmatched junction bases numbered 10, after V lost 2 bases and J lost 3 bases. Germline V lookup: CDR1 SEHNR, CDR2 FQNEAQ (reference sequence). The CDR3 runs to 16 residues. DNA for the CDR3: TGTGCCAGCAGCTTAAGGAGCAGGGGGAACAGCTACGAGCAGTACTTC. Translation gives CASSLRSRGNSYEQYF.

DNA for the CDR3: TGTGCCAGCAGTTACTCGCCGTGGGGCCTGGGATCACCCCTCCACTTT. Protein: CASSYSPWGLGSPLHF. The chain employs TRBV6-5 and TRBJ1-6, with a tentative D call TRBD1 (5 bases). Germline assignment: CDR1 MNHEY and CDR2 SVGAGI. Trimming removed 0 bases at V and 10 bases at J, with 16 bases between. This CDR3 is built from 16 residues.

The rearrangement links TRBV7-6 to TRBJ1-4; D possibly corresponds to TRBD1 (6 bases). Germline V CDR1 and CDR2: SGHVS, FNYEAQ. The germline V and J ends were trimmed by 1 base and 7 bases, with 16 bases remaining between them. The CDR3 runs 16 residues. Here the CDR3 reads CASSLGKGEIGEKLFF. In DNA, the CDR3 is TGTGCCAGCAGCTTAGGAAAGGGGGAAATCGGTGAAAAACTGTTTTTT.

This chain links TRBV6-1 with TRBJ2-7; a possible D gene is TRBD1 (5 bases). The V end was cut by 2 bases, the J end by 6 bases, with 14 bases between. Germline loops: CDR1 MNHNS, CDR2 SASEGT. This CDR3 is built from 14 residues. CDR3 nucleotides: TGTGCCAGCAGTGAACTTGGCAGGGTTGCCGAGCAGTACTTC. Translating it yields CASSELGRVAEQYF.

The chain employs TRBV6-6 and TRBJ2-3, with a possible D match to TRBD1 (5 bases). The germline V and J ends were trimmed by 6 bases and 3 bases, with 13 bases remaining between them. Germline CDR1 is MNHNY and CDR2 is SVGAGI (reference sequence). CDR3 length: 14 amino acids. In DNA form, the CDR3 reads TGTGCCAGCAGCCACGGGCAGGGAACAGATACGCAGTATTTT. It codes for CASSHGQGTDTQYF.

Within the sample, this clone is medium-sized. Here the CDR3 DNA reads TGTGCCAGCATCCTAACCCCGGAGATGAACACTGAAGCTTTCTTT. This gives the protein CASILTPEMNTEAFF. The chain has TRBV7-9 and TRBJ1-1; D is uncertain. V lost 7 bases to trimming and J lost 0 bases, with 15 bases between them. The germline gives CDR1 SEHNR, CDR2 FQNEAQ (reference sequence). The CDR3 loop spans 15 amino acids.

This clone appeared a single time. The V and J genes are TRBV7-9 and TRBJ1-1; no clear D. V was pared by 8 bases and J by 11 bases, with 18 bases between. The CDR3 is made up of 12 amino acids. CDR1 and CDR2 from the germline V gene are SEHNR and FQNEAQ (reference sequence). CDR3 protein: CASGGADFGAFF. In DNA, the CDR3 is TGTGCCAGCGGAGGCGCGGACTTCGGCGCTTTCTTT.

This CDR3 is CASSIEGYEGVKYGYTF. DNA for the CDR3: TGTGCCAGTAGTATAGAGGGGTATGAGGGGGTAAAGTATGGCTACACCTTC. This sequence joins TRBV19 and TRBJ1-2; D possibly corresponds to TRBD1 (6 bases). Germline CDR1 reads LNHDA; CDR2 reads SQIVND (reference sequence). There are 17 residues in the CDR3. V lost 0 bases, J lost 5 bases, and 19 bases lay in between.

The rearrangement joins TRBV4-3 to TRBJ1-2; a possible D gene is TRBD1 (5 bases). Germline assignment: CDR1 LGHNA and CDR2 YSLEER. The length of the CDR3 is 18 residues. The V and J ends lost 0 bases and 1 base respectively, with 18 bases between them. CDR3 DNA sequence: TGCGCCAGCAGCCAAGATCTACCGGGACTGCGACTTAACTATGGCTACACCTTC. Residues: CASSQDLPGLRLNYGYTF.

V is TRBV5-4 and J is TRBJ2-7; tentatively, D is TRBD2 (5 bases). Germline assignment: CDR1 SGHNT and CDR2 YYREEE (reference sequence). The CDR3 is 13 amino acids. Trimming removed 7 bases at V and 0 bases at J, with 11 bases between. This chain's CDR3 is CASRSGSSYEQYF. CDR3 bases: TGTGCCAGCCGATCGGGGAGCTCCTACGAGCAGTACTTC.

The chain uses TRBV11-1 and TRBJ2-7, with D possibly matching TRBD2 (6 bases). The CDR3 contains 14 residues. Germline V CDR1 and CDR2: SGHAT, FQDESV (reference sequence). Trimming stripped 0 bases from V and 3 bases from J, with 9 bases between. CDR3 residues: CASSLALGGYEQYF. The CDR3 DNA is TGTGCCAGCAGCTTAGCGCTGGGGGGCTACGAGCAGTACTTC.

The rearrangement joins TRBV7-2 to TRBJ2-7; TRBD2 is a possible D gene (6 bases). V was shortened by 4 bases and J by 2 bases, with 15 bases between the two germline ends. The germline gives CDR1 SGHTA, CDR2 FQGNSA. The length of the CDR3 is 15 residues. DNA for the CDR3: TGTGCCAGCAGCTCAGGCGCGGGATATACCTACGAGCAGTACTTC. Translation gives CASSSGAGYTYEQYF.

This chain connects TRBV19 to TRBJ2-7; D remains ambiguous. The CDR3 covers 13 residues. The V end lost 3 bases, the J end lost 7 bases, and 13 bases lay between the germline ends. Germline CDR1 and CDR2: LNHDA and SQIVND (reference sequence). CDR3 amino acids: CASSMTSGSEQYF. CDR3 in DNA: TGTGCCAGTAGTATGACCTCGGGTTCTGAGCAGTACTTC. Supplemented by reference TRBV19 and TRBJ2-7, the full variable domain reads DGGITQSPKYLFRKEGQNVTLSCEQNLNHDAMYWYRQDPGQGLRLIYYSQIVNDFQKGDIAEGYSVSREKKESFPLTVTSAQKNPTAFYLCASSMTSGSEQYFGPGTRLTVT.

V is TRBV27 and J is TRBJ2-1, with a tentative D call TRBD2 (6 bases). In germline, CDR1 is MNHEY, CDR2 SMNVEV (reference sequence). The CDR3 extends over 15 amino acids. V was shortened by 2 bases and J by 8 bases, with 16 bases between the two germline ends. The CDR3 DNA reads as TGTGCCAGCAGTTTACGGGACTCTGCCACAGATGAGCAGTTCTTC. This encodes CASSLRDSATDEQFF.

This sequence joins TRBV7-9 and TRBJ2-4; 8 nucleotides match TRBD2. CDR3 length: 16 residues. After removal of 1 base from V and 2 bases from J, the junction contained 4 bases not matched to a gene. Germline loops: CDR1 SEHNR, CDR2 FQNEAQ (reference sequence). The CDR3 DNA reads TGTGCCAGCAGCTTAGGCCCGGGGGGGACCAAAAACATTCAGTACTTC. This sequence encodes CASSLGPGGTKNIQYF.

The genes are TRBV27 and TRBJ2-7; 12 positions agree with TRBD2. J lost 3 bases, V lost 6 bases, and 6 bases had no gene match. The CDR3 length is 15 residues. CDR1 and CDR2 from the germline V gene are MNHEY and SMNVEV (reference sequence). CDR3 DNA sequence: TGTGCCAGCAGCCAGACTAGCGGGAGTCGCTACGAGCAGTACTTC. Encoded protein: CASSQTSGSRYEQYF.

The V and J genes are TRBV28 and TRBJ2-7; maybe TRBD2 (6 bases). The V gene lost 3 bases and the J gene lost 3 bases, with 21 bases spanning the gap. The length of the CDR3 is 17 residues. Germline CDR1 is MDHEN and CDR2 is SYDVKM. The chain's CDR3 is CASSFWSRLVRSYEQYF. In DNA form, the CDR3 reads TGTGCCAGCAGTTTTTGGTCCCGACTAGTCAGGAGCTACGAGCAGTACTTC. Combining the CDR3 with reference TRBV28 and TRBJ2-7 gives the whole variable domain DVKVTQSSRYLVKRTGEKVFLECVQDMDHENMFWYRQDPGLGLRLIYFSYDVKMKEKGDIPEGYSVSREKKERFSLILESASTNQTSMYLCASSFWSRLVRSYEQYFGPGTRLTVT.